This record covers a single T cell receptor beta chain. Its antigen remains unidentified. The sample is drawn from a study of T cell clonotyping in hematopoietic cell transplantation. The study, taken as a whole, reports: No sorting was done, leaving CD4 and CD8 contributions mixed. Graft donor and pretransplant recipient Inverse Simpson Index values predicted broader posttransplant TCR diversity. Recipient TCR diversity dropped after transplant; expanded clonotypes rose from day 30 to 180.

The CDR3 runs 15 residues. V lost 1 base, J lost 4 bases, and 4 bases stayed unmatched. Germline V CDR1 and CDR2: SGDLS, YYNGEE. The data were produced by immunoSEQ multiplex PCR, yet TCRdb's version contains in-frame clones alone and is incomplete. The sample records over 7,000 clones, more than 75% being singletons. The time point denotes: recipient sample about 28 days before transplant, after cytoreduction. The sample was peripheral blood mononuclear cells, taken before stem cell transplant. The chain recombines TRBV9 with TRBJ2-1; 8 bases are a match to TRBD2. The receptor comes from a man aged 55 to 69 with acute myeloid leukemia. Some clones in this sample may be carry-over from other donors' samples. The CDR3 here is CASSVRTSGYNEQFF. The CDR3 bases are TGTGCCAGCAGCGTACGAACTAGCGGATACAATGAGCAGTTCTTC.